The 21 T cell receptor beta chains listed next were all sequenced from one sample in a study of shared clonotypes between healthy human individuals. Profiled with immunoSEQ multiplex PCR; TCRdb holds only in-frame clones, not every one. In the table there are 2 million to 3 million clones, around 90% of which are singletons. The sample comprised naive CD4+ T cells sorted from blood. The sample's subset: CD45RA+ positively selected. The source is a man aged 18 to 30 in good health.

V gene TRBV5-5 combines with J gene TRBJ1-1, with D unclear. V gave up 3 bases and J gave up 1 base, with 10 bases separating them. This CDR3 has 14 residues. CDR1 is SGHKS, CDR2 YYEKEE, per germline (reference sequence). CDR3 nucleotides: TGTGCCAGCAGCTCTTGGGCCTCGAACACTGAAGCTTTCTTT. Protein: CASSSWASNTEAFF.

The V gene is TRBV6-5, the J gene TRBJ1-6; TRBD1 might be the D (5 bases). The germline gives CDR1 MNHEY, CDR2 SVGAGI. Trimming took off 2 bases at V and 5 bases at J, with 13 bases between the two ends. The CDR3 consists of 16 residues. In nucleotides, the CDR3 is TGTGCCAGCAGTTACGGGGCCTGGGCGGATAATTCACCCCTCCACTTT. As protein: CASSYGAWADNSPLHF.

CDR3 in DNA: TGTGCCAGCAGTCGAAAAGGAGTTAGTTACGAGCAGTACTTC. As protein: CASSRKGVSYEQYF. The J gene is TRBJ2-7, the V gene TRBV6-5, with D unclear. This CDR3 has 14 amino acids. CDR1 and CDR2 from the germline V gene are MNHEY and SVGAGI. The V gene lost 5 bases and the J gene lost 4 bases, with 15 bases spanning the gap.

V usage is TRBV5-1 and J usage is TRBJ2-2; 14 positions agree with TRBD2. The length of the CDR3 is 18 residues. Germline-derived CDR1 and CDR2 are SGHRS and YFSETQ. After removal of 5 bases from V and 3 bases from J, the junction contained 9 bases not matched to a gene. The CDR3 region is CASSSRAGLAGDTGELFF. CDR3 nucleotides: TGCGCCAGCAGTTCCCGGGCGGGACTAGCGGGAGACACCGGGGAGCTGTTTTTT.

The rearrangement links TRBV9 to TRBJ2-5; 10 bases map to TRBD1. The length of the CDR3 is 13 residues. V lost 6 bases, J lost 4 bases, and 3 bases stayed unmatched. CDR1 and CDR2 (germline): SGDLS, YYNGEE. CDR3 amino acids: CASNDRGPETQYF. CDR3 sequence (DNA): TGTGCCAGCAACGACAGGGGGCCAGAGACCCAGTACTTC.

This chain joins TRBV7-8 and TRBJ2-1; tentatively, D is TRBD2 (6 bases). Between the trimmed V and J ends, which lost 5 bases and 0 bases, there was a span of 8 bases. CDR3 length: 14 amino acids. The germline CDR1 and CDR2 sequences are SGHVS and FQNEAQ. The CDR3 region has the DNA TGTGCCAGCAGCCCGGGACTCTCCTACAATGAGCAGTTCTTC. This encodes CASSPGLSYNEQFF.

The DNA for the CDR3 is TGTGCCATCAGTGAGGGTCTAGCGGGAGGGATCTACGAGCAGTACTTC. It specifies CAISEGLAGGIYEQYF. The rearrangement links TRBV10-3 to TRBJ2-7; 12 bases map to TRBD2. With 2 bases clipped from V and 3 bases from J, the junction kept 5 bases outside the gene matches. This CDR3 is built from 16 residues. From germline, CDR1 is ENHRY and CDR2 SYGVKD.

In this sample, this clone turned up a few times. J is TRBJ1-6 and V is TRBV2; a possible D gene is TRBD1 (6 bases). The germline gives CDR1 SNHLY, CDR2 FYNNEI. The CDR3 runs to 15 residues. The V gene lost 0 bases and the J gene lost 14 bases, with 17 bases spanning the gap. In nucleotides, the CDR3 is TGTGCCAGCAGTGAAGCGGGGGCGACACTTCGATCCCTCCACTTT. It translates to CASSEAGATLRSLHF.

The gene calls are TRBV7-9 and TRBJ1-2, with D uncertain. V was clipped by 5 bases and J by 7 bases, with 14 bases between them. Germline values: CDR1 SEHNR, CDR2 FQNEAQ (reference sequence). This CDR3 contains 13 residues. The CDR3 DNA follows: TGTGCCAGCAGCCTCGGGCTATCTACTGGCTACACCTTC. This codes for CASSLGLSTGYTF. Full variable domain (rest looked up from reference TRBV7-9 and TRBJ1-2): DTGVSQNPRHKITKRGQNVTFRCDPISEHNRLYWYRQTLGQGPEFLTYFQNEAQLEKSRLLSDRFSAERPKGSFSTLEIQRTEQGDSAMYLCASSLGLSTGYTFGSGTRLTVV.

The chain joins TRBV7-9 to TRBJ2-3; D remains unclear. The germline V gene encodes CDR1 SEHNR and CDR2 FQNEAQ (reference sequence). CDR3 length: 15 residues. Trimming took 4 bases from V and 0 from J, leaving 11 bases between them. In DNA form, the CDR3 reads TGTGCCAGCAGCTCCCCCGCCTTTAGCACAGATACGCAGTATTTT. Translation gives CASSSPAFSTDTQYF.

This rearrangement joins TRBV11-2 to TRBJ2-1; TRBD2 matches 7 bases. This CDR3 is 14 amino acids long. The ends lost 5 bases at V and 9 bases at J; junction bases unmatched: 10. Germline values: CDR1 SGHAT, CDR2 FQNNGV. The CDR3 spells CASSQGWRESEQFF. The CDR3 nucleotides read TGTGCCAGCAGCCAAGGTTGGCGGGAGTCTGAGCAGTTCTTC. Complete variable domain (other parts from reference TRBV11-2 and TRBJ2-1): EAGVAQSPRYKIIEKRQSVAFWCNPISGHATLYWYQQILGQGPKLLIQFQNNGVVDDSQLPKDRFSAERLKGVDSTLKIQPAKLEDSAVYLCASSQGWRESEQFFGPGTRLTVL.

The chain employs TRBV5-1 and TRBJ1-3; no clear D gene. Germline CDR1 reads SGHRS; CDR2 reads YFSETQ. The CDR3 is 15 residues long. Trimming pared 4 bases from V and 0 bases from J, leaving 11 bases between. The CDR3 is CASSPLESSGNTIYF. As DNA, the CDR3 is TGCGCCAGCAGCCCACTGGAGAGCTCTGGAAACACCATATATTTT.

The rearrangement joins TRBV7-2 to TRBJ2-6; the D is unclear. This CDR3 region has 15 residues. V dropped 8 bases and J dropped 1 base, with 12 bases sitting between them. The germline V gene encodes CDR1 SGHTA and CDR2 FQGNSA. As DNA, the CDR3 is TGTGCCAGCGAGATTAAAGGGTCTGGGGCCAACGTCCTGACTTTC. It encodes CASEIKGSGANVLTF.

The chain employs TRBV30 and TRBJ2-1; no clear D gene. This CDR3 spans 15 amino acids. Germline CDR1 reads GTSNPN; CDR2 reads SVGIG (reference sequence). V was cut by 1 base and J by 0 bases, with 10 bases left in between. Here the CDR3 DNA reads TGTGCCTGGAGTGGGGGTAAAAGCTCCTACAATGAGCAGTTCTTC. Translated, it gives CAWSGGKSSYNEQFF.

Notes on this clone: This CDR3 is also generated by other DNA sequences in the sample. The chain couples TRBV7-3 to TRBJ2-5; no clear D gene. Per germline, CDR1 SGHTA and CDR2 FQGTGA. V lost 1 base, J lost 4 bases, and 7 bases lay in between. The CDR3 has 13 amino acids. CDR3 in DNA: TGTGCCAGCAGCTTAAGGCCAAGAGAGACCCAGTACTTC. Protein: CASSLRPRETQYF.

The chain is built from TRBV5-1 and TRBJ2-5, with no clear D. V was pared by 5 bases and J by 5 bases, with 7 bases between. The V gene's germline CDR1 is SGHRS and CDR2 YFSETQ. The CDR3 is made up of 11 amino acids. CDR3 in DNA: TGCGCCAGCAGTAAGGATGAGACCCAGTACTTC. This gives the protein CASSKDETQYF.

V gene TRBV30 combines with J gene TRBJ2-3, with 9 bases identical to TRBD2. This CDR3 has 14 amino acids. CDR1 GTSNPN and CDR2 SVGIG come from the germline V gene (reference sequence). Unmatched junction bases numbered 3, after V lost 2 bases and J lost 3 bases. CDR3 sequence: CAWSWAGGTDTQYF. CDR3 nucleotides: TGTGCCTGGAGTTGGGCGGGGGGGACAGATACGCAGTATTTT.

The chain has TRBV18 and TRBJ2-1; TRBD1 agrees at 7 bases. This CDR3 is 15 amino acids long. V gave up 3 bases and J gave up 7 bases; unmatched junction bases: 9. Germline V gives CDR1 KGHSH, CDR2 LQKENI. The CDR3 sequence is CASSPGTEVGNEQFF. CDR3 in DNA: TGTGCCAGCTCACCCGGGACAGAAGTTGGAAATGAGCAGTTCTTC.

V is TRBV18 and J is TRBJ1-1; D remains ambiguous. This CDR3 comprises 13 residues. The V end was cut by 6 bases, the J end by 1 base, with 9 bases between. Germline CDR1 KGHSH, CDR2 LQKENI. CDR3 protein: CASSTERNTEAFF. The CDR3 DNA sequence: TGTGCCAGCTCGACTGAGAGGAACACTGAAGCTTTCTTT.

The chain links TRBV5-1 to TRBJ2-1; perhaps TRBD1 as D (6 bases). The CDR3 runs to 14 residues. V lost 4 bases, J lost 13 bases, and 21 bases lay in between. CDR1 SGHRS and CDR2 YFSETQ come from the germline V gene. The CDR3 is CASSEKIQGWGQFF. Here the CDR3 DNA reads TGCGCCAGCAGCGAAAAAATACAGGGTTGGGGCCAGTTCTTC.

The chain couples TRBV7-2 to TRBJ2-3; TRBD2 matches 13 bases. This CDR3 contains 16 residues. Germline trimming cut 5 bases from V and 6 bases from J; bases unmatched to any gene: 8. The germline CDR1 and CDR2 sequences are SGHTA and FQGNSA. CDR3 nucleotides: TGTGCCAGCAGCCGAGGAGGACTAGCGGGAGTGGATACGCAGTATTTT. Its protein is CASSRGGLAGVDTQYF.